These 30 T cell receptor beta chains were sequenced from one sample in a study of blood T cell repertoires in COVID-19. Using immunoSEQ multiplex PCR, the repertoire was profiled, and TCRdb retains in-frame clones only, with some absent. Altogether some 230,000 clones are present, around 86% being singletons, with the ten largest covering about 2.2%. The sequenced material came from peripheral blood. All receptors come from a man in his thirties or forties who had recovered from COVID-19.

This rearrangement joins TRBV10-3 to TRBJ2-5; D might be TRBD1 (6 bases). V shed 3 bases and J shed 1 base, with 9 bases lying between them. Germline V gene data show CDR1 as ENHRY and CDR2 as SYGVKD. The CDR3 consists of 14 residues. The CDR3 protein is CAISEKDSQETQYF. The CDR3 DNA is TGTGCCATCAGTGAAAAGGACAGCCAAGAGACCCAGTACTTC.

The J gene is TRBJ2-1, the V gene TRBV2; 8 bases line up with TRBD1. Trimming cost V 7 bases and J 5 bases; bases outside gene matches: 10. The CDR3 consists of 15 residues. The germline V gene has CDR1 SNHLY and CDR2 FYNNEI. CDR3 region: CASINRGIIHNEQFF. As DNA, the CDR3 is TGTGCCAGCATTAACAGGGGGATAATTCACAATGAGCAGTTCTTC.

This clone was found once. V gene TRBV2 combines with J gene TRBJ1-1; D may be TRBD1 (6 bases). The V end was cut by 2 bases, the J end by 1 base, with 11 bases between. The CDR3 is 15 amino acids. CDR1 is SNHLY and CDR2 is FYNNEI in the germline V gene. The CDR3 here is CASSEWQGQNTEAFF. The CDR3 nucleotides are TGTGCCAGCAGTGAATGGCAGGGACAGAACACTGAAGCTTTCTTT. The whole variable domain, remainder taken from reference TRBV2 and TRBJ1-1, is EPEVTQTPSHQVTQMGQEVILRCVPISNHLYFYWYRQILGQKVEFLVSFYNNEISEKSEIFDDQFSVERPDGSNFTLKIRSTKLEDSAMYFCASSEWQGQNTEAFFGQGTRLTVV.

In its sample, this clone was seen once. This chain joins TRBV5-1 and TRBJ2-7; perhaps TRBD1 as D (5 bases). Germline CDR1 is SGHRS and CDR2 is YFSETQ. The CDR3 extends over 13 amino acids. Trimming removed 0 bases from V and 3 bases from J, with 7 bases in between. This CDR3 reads CASSLAGNYEQYF. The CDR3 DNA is TGCGCCAGCAGCTTGGCAGGGAACTACGAGCAGTACTTC. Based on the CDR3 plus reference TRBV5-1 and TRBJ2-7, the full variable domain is KAGVTQTPRYLIKTRGQQVTLSCSPISGHRSVSWYQQTPGQGLQFLFEYFSETQRNKGNFPGRFSGRQFSNSRSEMNVSTLELGDSALYLCASSLAGNYEQYFGPGTRLTVT.

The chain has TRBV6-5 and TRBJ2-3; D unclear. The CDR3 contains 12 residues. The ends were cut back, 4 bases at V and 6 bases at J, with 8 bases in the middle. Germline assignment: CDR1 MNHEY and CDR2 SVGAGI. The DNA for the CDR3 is TGTGCCAGCAGTTCCTTGGGCGATACGCAGTATTTT. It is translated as CASSSLGDTQYF.

The CDR3 nucleotides read TGTGCCAGCAGCCCTCGGCAGGGTCCGGCGGGCACAGATACGCAGTATTTT. Translating it yields CASSPRQGPAGTDTQYF. The chain uses TRBV13 and TRBJ2-3; possibly TRBD1 for D (5 bases). V lost 5 bases, J lost 1 base, and 19 bases lay in between. CDR3 length equals 17 residues. The germline V gene encodes CDR1 PRHDT and CDR2 FYEKMQ (reference sequence). The full variable domain, in which reference TRBV13 and TRBJ2-3 provide the parts outside the CDR3, is AAGVIQSPRHLIKEKRETATLKCYPIPRHDTVYWYQQGPGQDPQFLISFYEKMQSDKGSIPDRFSAQQFSDYHSELNMSSLELGDSALYFCASSPRQGPAGTDTQYFGPGTRLTVL.

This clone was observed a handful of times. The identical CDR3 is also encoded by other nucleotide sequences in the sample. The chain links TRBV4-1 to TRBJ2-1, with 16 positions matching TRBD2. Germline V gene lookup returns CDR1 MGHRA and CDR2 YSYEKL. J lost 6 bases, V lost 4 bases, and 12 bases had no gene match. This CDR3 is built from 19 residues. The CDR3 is CASSPTGLAGGPLGNEQFF. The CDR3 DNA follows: TGCGCCAGCAGCCCAACGGGACTAGCGGGGGGGCCTCTTGGCAATGAGCAGTTCTTC.

CDR3: CATSAHPREYNQPQHF. The DNA of the CDR3 is TGTGCCACCAGCGCTCACCCCCGGGAGTACAATCAGCCCCAGCATTTT. This chain links TRBV15 with TRBJ1-5; D ambiguous. V lost 5 bases, J lost 3 bases, and 17 bases lay in between. Per germline, CDR1 LNHNV and CDR2 YYDKDF (reference sequence). This CDR3 spans 16 amino acids.

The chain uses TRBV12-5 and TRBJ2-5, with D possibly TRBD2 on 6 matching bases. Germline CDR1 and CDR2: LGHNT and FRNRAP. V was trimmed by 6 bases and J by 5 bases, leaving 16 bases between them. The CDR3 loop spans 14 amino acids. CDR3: CASGRGSDGETQYF. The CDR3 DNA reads TGTGCTAGTGGCCGGGGGAGCGACGGGGAGACCCAGTACTTC.

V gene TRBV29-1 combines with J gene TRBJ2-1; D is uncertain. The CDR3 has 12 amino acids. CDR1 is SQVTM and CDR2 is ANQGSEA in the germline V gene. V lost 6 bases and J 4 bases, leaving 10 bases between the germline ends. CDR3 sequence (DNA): TGCAGCGTGGGCACGAGTTACAATGAGCAGTTCTTC. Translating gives CSVGTSYNEQFF.

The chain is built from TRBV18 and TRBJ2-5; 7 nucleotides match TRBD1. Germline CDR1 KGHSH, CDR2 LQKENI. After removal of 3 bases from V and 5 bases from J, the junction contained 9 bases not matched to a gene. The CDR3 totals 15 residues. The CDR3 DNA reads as TGTGCCAGCTCACCGAAGACAGGGCCCTCGGAGACCCAGTACTTC. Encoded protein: CASSPKTGPSETQYF.

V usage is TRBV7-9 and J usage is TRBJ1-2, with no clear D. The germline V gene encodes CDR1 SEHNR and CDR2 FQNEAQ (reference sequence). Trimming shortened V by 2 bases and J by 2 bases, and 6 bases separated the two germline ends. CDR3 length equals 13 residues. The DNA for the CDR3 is TGTGCCAGCAGCTTAACACAGAACTATGGCTACACCTTC. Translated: CASSLTQNYGYTF.

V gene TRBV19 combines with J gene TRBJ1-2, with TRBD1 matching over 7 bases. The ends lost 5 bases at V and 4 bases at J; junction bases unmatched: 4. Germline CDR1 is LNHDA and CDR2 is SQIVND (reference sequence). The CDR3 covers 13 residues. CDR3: CASSPDRVYGYTF. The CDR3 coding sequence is TGTGCCAGTAGTCCAGACAGGGTCTATGGCTACACCTTC.

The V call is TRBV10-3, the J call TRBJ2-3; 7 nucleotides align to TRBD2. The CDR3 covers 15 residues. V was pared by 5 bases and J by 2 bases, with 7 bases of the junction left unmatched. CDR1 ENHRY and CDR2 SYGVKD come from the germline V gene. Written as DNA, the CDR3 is TGTGCCATCAGTATCAACGGGGGGACCACAGATACGCAGTATTTT. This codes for CAISINGGTTDTQYF.

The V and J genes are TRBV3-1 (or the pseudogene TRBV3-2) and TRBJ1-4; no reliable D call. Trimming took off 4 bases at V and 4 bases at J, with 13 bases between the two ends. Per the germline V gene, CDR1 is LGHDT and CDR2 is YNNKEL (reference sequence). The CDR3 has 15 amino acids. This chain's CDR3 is CASSPEDMGNEKLFF. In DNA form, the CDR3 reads TGTGCCAGCAGCCCAGAAGACATGGGTAATGAAAAACTGTTTTTT.

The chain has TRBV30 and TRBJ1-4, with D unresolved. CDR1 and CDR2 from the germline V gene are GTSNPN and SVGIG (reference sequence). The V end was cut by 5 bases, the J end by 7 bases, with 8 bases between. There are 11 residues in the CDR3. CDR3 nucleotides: TGTGCCTGGGAAGAGGGTGAAAAACTGTTTTTT. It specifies CAWEEGEKLFF.

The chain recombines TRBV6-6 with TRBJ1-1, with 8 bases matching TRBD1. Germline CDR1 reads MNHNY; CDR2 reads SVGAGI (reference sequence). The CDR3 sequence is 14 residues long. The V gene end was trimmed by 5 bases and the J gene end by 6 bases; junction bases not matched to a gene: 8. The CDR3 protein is CASSSYTTGAEAFF. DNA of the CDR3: TGTGCCAGCAGTAGCTACACGACAGGGGCTGAAGCTTTCTTT.

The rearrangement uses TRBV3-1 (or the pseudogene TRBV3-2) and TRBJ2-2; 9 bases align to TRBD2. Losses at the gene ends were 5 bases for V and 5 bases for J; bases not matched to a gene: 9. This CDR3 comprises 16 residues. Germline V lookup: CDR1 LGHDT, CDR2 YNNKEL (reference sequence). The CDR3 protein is CASSSAGGPDTGELFF. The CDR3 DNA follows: TGTGCCAGCAGCTCGGCGGGGGGGCCGGATACCGGGGAGCTGTTTTTT.

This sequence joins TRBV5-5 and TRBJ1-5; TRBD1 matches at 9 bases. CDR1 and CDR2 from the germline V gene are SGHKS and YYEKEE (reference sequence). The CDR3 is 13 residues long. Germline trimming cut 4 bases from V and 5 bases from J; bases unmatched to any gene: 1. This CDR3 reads CASSRTGDQPQHF. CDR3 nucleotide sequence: TGTGCCAGCAGCCGGACAGGGGATCAGCCCCAGCATTTT.

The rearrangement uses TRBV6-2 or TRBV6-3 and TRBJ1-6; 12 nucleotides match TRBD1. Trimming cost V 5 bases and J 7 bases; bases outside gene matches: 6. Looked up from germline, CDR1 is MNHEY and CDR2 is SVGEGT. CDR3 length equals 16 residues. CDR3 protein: CASSAGTGGPNSPLHF. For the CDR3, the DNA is TGTGCCAGCAGTGCCGGGACAGGGGGCCCAAATTCACCCCTCCACTTT.

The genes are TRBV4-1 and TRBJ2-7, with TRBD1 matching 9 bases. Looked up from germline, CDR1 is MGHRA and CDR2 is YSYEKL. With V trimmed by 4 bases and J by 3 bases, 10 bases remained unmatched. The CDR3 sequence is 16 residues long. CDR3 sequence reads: CASSPNTGGENYEQYF. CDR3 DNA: TGCGCCAGCAGCCCTAATACAGGGGGCGAGAACTACGAGCAGTACTTC.

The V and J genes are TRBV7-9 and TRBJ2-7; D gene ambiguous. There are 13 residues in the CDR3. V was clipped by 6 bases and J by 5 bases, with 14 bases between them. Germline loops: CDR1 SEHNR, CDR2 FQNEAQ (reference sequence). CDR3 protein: CASSHPVVNEQYF. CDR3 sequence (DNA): TGTGCCAGCAGTCACCCGGTAGTAAACGAGCAGTACTTC.

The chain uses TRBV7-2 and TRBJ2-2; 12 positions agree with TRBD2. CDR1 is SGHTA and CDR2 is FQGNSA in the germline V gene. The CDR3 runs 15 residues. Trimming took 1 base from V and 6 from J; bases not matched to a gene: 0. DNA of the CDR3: TGTGCCAGCAGCTTAGGGACTAGCGGGGCCGGGGAGCTGTTTTTT. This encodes CASSLGTSGAGELFF.

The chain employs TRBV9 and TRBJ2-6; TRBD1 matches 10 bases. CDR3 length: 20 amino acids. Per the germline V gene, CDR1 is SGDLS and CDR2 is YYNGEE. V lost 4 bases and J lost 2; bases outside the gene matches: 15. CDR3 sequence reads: CASSSRQGAPDGTGANVLTF. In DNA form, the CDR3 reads TGTGCCAGCAGCTCCCGACAGGGGGCCCCTGATGGAACTGGGGCCAACGTCCTGACTTTC.

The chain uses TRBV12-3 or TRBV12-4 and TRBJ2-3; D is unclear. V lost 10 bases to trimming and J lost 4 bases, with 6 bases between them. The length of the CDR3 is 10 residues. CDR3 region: CATHPDTQYF. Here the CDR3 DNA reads TGTGCCACCCATCCAGATACGCAGTATTTT.

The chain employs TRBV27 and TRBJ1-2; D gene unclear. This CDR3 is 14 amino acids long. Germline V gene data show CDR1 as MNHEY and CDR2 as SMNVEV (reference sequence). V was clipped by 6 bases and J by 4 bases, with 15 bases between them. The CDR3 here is CASSIERAAYGYTF. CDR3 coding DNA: TGTGCCAGCAGCATTGAACGTGCGGCCTATGGCTACACCTTC.

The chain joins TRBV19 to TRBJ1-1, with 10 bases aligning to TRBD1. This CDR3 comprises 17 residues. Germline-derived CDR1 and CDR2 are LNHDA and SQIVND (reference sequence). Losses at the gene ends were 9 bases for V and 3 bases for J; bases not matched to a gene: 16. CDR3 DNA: TGTGCCAGCACCACCACCCTTAGGACAGGGGGGGACACTGAAGCTTTCTTT. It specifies CASTTTLRTGGDTEAFF.

CDR3: CASSLGTAGNTIYF. Written as DNA, the CDR3 is TGTGCCAGCAGCTTAGGGACAGCTGGAAACACCATATATTTT. This chain joins TRBV7-8 and TRBJ1-3; a possible D gene is TRBD1 (6 bases). The CDR3 sequence is 14 residues long. Deletions cut 1 base from V and 2 bases from J, with 6 bases between. Germline-derived CDR1 and CDR2 are SGHVS and FQNEAQ.

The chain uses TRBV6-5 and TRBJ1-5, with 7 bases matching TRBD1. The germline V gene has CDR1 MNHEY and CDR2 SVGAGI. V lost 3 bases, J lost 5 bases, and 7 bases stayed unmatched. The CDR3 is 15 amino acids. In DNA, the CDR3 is TGTGCCAGCAGTTATTCGACAGGGACGGATCAGCCCCAGCATTTT. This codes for CASSYSTGTDQPQHF.

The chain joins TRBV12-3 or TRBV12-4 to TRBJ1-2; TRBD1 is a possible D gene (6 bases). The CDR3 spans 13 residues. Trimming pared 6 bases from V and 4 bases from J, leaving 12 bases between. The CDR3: CASSSTGSYGYTF. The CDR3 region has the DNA TGTGCCAGCAGCTCGACAGGAAGCTATGGCTACACCTTC.